This T cell receptor (beta chain) was captured in a study of blood T cell repertoires in COVID-19. Cohorts were determined from participant-reported clinical history. Two negative PCRs, clearance, or symptom resolution were required of recovered Cohort 3 donors. The protocol was immunoSEQ multiplex PCR, while the TCRdb copy is restricted to in-frame clones and leaves out a portion. This sample carries 310,000 or so clones, around 90% of them seen once, and the ten largest clones take roughly 6.2%. The source of this sequence is a woman aged 35 to 49 who had recovered from COVID-19. The sequencing sample was made of PBMCs or T cells enriched from blood (not recorded which).

This chain's CDR3 is CASSRTSGFPSYNEQFF. Written as DNA, the CDR3 is TGTGCCAGCAGTCGGACTAGCGGATTCCCCTCCTACAATGAGCAGTTCTTC. V gene TRBV28 combines with J gene TRBJ2-1, with TRBD2 matching over 10 bases. Germline values: CDR1 MDHEN, CDR2 SYDVKM. Losses at the gene ends were 5 bases for V and 0 bases for J; bases not matched to a gene: 7. The CDR3 extends over 17 amino acids.